The clone carrying this TCR beta chain has a count of ten or more. Its antigen remains unknown. V shed 5 bases and J 5 bases; nucleotides not matched to a gene: 10. Germline V lookup: CDR1 SGHAT, CDR2 FQNNGV. The CDR3 sequence is 16 residues long. Preparation of the TCRbeta library was carried out with unique molecular identifiers. TCRdb ran MiXCR on the PCR reads and lists one entry per CDR3 protein. The profile covers almost 20,000 distinct CDR3 sequences, with around 13% appearing a single time and less than 45% taken by the ten largest. This entry belongs to a study of T-cell reconstitution after alpha-beta-depleted transplantation in children. Study-wide results and caveats: When one year had passed after transplant, most T-cell counts and diversity came from newly produced T cells. After transplant, at about two months, alpha-beta T cells were reportedly derived from several hundred expanded graft clones. Some patients' high day-60 TCRbeta diversity was traced to surviving recipient T cells and thymic progenitors.

The TCR comes from a female patient aged 2-9 years who had a stem cell transplant for congenital amegakaryocytic thrombocytopenia, so the T cells may come from the graft donor. The J gene is TRBJ2-5, the V gene TRBV11-2; 11 bases line up with TRBD2. Sequenced material: PBMCs, mostly from graft donor cells, taken 60 days after TCRalphabeta/CD19-depleted stem cell transplant. CDR3 bases: TGTGCCAGCAGCAACCGAAGACTAGCGGGACTCGAGACCCAGTACTTC. This codes for CASSNRRLAGLETQYF.